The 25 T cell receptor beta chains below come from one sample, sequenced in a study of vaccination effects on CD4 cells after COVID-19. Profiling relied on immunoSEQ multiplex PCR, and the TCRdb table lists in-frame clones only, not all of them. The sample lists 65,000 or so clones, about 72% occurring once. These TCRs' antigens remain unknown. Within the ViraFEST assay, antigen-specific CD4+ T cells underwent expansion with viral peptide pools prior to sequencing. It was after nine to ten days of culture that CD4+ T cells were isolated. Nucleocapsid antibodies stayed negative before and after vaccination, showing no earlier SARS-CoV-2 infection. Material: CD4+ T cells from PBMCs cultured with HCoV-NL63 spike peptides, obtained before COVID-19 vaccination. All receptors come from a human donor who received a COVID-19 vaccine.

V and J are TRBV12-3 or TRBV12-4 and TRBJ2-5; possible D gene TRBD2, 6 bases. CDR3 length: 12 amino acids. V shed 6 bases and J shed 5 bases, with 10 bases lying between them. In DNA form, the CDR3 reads TGTGCCAGCAGCGACGGGGGTGAGACCCAGTACTTC. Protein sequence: CASSDGGETQYF.

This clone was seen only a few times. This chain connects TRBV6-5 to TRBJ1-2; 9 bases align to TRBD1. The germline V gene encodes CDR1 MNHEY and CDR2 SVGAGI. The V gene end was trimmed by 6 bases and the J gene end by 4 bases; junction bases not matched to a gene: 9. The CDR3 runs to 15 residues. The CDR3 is CASRADRGSAYGYTF. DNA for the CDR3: TGTGCCAGCAGGGCCGACAGGGGGTCCGCCTATGGCTACACCTTC.

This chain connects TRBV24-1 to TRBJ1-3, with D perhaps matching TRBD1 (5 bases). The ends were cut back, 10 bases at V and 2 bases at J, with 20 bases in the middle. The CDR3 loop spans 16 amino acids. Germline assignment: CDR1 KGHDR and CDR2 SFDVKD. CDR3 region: CATAPGGTLTGNTIYF. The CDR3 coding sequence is TGTGCCACGGCCCCTGGGGGGACCCTCACTGGAAACACCATATATTTT.

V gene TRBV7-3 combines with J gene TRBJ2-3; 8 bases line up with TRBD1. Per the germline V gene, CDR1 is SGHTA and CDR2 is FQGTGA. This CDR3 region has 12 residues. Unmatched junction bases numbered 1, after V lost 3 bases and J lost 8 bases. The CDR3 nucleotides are TGTGCCAGCAGCTTTGACAGGGGTACGCAGTATTTT. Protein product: CASSFDRGTQYF.

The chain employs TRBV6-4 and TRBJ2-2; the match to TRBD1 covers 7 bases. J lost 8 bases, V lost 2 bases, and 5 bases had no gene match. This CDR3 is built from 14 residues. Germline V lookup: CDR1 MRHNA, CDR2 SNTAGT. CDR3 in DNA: TGTGCCAGCAGTGACAGGGGGCAAGGAGGGGAGCTGTTTTTT. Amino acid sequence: CASSDRGQGGELFF.

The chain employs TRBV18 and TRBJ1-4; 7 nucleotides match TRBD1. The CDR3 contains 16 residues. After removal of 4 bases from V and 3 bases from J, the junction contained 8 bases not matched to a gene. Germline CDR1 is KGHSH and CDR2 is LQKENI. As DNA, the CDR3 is TGTGCCAGCTCACAGGAACCGGGACAGTCTAATGAAAAACTGTTTTTT. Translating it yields CASSQEPGQSNEKLFF. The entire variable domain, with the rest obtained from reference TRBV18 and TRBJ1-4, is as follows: NAGVMQNPRHLVRRRGQEARLRCSPMKGHSHVYWYRQLPEEGLKFMVYLQKENIIDESGMPKERFSAEFPKEGPSILRIQQVVRGDSAAYFCASSQEPGQSNEKLFFGSGTQLSVL.

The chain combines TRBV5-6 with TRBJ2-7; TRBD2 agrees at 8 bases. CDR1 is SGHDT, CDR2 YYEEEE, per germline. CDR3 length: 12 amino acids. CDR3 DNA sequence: TGTGCCAGCCGCTTTGCGGGGGGCGAGCAGTACGTC. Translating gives CASRFAGGEQYV.

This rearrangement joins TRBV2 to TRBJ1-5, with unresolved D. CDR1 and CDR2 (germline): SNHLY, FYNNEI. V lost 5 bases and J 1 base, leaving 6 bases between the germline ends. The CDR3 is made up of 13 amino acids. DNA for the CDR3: TGTGCCAGCAGTCGGGCCAGCAATCAGCCCCAGCATTTT. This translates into CASSRASNQPQHF.

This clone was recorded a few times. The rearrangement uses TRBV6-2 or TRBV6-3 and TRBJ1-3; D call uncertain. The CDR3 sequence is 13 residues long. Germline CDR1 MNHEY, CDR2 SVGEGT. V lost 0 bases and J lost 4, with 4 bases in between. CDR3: CASSYSKGNTIYF. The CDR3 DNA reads TGTGCCAGCAGTTACTCGAAAGGAAACACCATATATTTT.

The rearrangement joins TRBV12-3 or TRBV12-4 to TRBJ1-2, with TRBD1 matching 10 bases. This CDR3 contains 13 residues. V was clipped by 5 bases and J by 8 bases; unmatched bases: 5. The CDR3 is CASSLDRGLGYTF. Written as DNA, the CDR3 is TGTGCCAGCAGTCTCGACAGGGGGCTGGGCTACACCTTC.

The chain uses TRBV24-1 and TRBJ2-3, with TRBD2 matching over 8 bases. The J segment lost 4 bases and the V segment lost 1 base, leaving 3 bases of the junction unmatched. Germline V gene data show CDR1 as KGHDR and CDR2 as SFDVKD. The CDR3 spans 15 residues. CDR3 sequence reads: CATSDLNGGADTQYF. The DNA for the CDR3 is TGTGCCACCAGTGATTTAAACGGGGGGGCAGATACGCAGTATTTT.

CDR3 bases: TGTGCCAGCAGTAAGGGGGCAAGAGGTACTGAAGCTTTCTTT. The encoded protein is CASSKGARGTEAFF. The chain carries TRBV2 and TRBJ1-1; 7 bases agree with TRBD1. Trimming cost V 5 bases and J 5 bases; bases outside gene matches: 8. This CDR3 comprises 14 residues. Germline V gene sequence: CDR1 SNHLY, CDR2 FYNNEI.

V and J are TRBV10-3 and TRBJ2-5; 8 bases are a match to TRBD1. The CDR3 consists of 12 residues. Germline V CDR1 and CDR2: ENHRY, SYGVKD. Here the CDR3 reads CAYSGGGETQYF. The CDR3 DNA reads TGTGCTTACTCAGGGGGCGGGGAGACCCAGTACTTC.

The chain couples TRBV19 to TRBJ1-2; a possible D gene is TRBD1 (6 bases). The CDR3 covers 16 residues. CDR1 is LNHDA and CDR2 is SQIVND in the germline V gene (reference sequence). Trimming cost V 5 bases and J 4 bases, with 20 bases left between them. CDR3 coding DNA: TGTGCCAGTAGTTCTGGAACAGGGTCGCGGCCCTATGGCTACACCTTC. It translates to CASSSGTGSRPYGYTF.

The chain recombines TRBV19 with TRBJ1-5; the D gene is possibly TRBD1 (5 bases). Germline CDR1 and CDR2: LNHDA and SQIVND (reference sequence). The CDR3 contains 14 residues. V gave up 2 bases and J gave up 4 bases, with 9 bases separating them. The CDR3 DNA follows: TGTGCCAGTAGTATACGCAGGGAAAATCAGCCCCAGCATTTT. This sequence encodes CASSIRRENQPQHF.

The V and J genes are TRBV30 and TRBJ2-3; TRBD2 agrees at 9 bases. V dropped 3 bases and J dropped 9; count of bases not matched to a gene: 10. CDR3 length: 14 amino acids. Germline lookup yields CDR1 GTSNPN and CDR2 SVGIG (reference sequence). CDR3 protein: CAWSTAGGLETQYF. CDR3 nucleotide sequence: TGTGCCTGGAGCACGGCGGGGGGGTTGGAGACGCAGTATTTT.

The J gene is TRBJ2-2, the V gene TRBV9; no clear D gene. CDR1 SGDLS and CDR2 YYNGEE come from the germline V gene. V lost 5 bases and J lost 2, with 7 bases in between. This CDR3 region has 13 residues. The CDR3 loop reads CASRKENTGELFF. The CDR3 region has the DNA TGTGCCAGCAGGAAGGAAAACACCGGGGAGCTGTTTTTT. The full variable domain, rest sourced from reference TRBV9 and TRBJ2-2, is DSGVTQTPKHLITATGQRVTLRCSPRSGDLSVYWYQQSLDQGLQFLIQYYNGEERAKGNILERFSAQQFPDLHSELNLSSLELGDSALYFCASRKENTGELFFGEGSRLTVL.

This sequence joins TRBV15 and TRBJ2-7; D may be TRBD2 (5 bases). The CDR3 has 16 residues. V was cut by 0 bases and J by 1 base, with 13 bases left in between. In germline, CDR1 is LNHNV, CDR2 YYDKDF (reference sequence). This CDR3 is CATSRERSDRSYEQYV. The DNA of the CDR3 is TGTGCCACCAGCAGAGAACGTAGCGACCGTTCCTACGAGCAGTACGTC.

As DNA, the CDR3 is TGTGCCAGCAGCCCCGCGACAGGGGTTGGTAGTTATGGCTACACCTTC. This encodes CASSPATGVGSYGYTF. The chain employs TRBV5-4 and TRBJ1-2; 8 bases line up with TRBD1. Germline CDR1 and CDR2: SGHNT and YYREEE (reference sequence). The CDR3 is made up of 16 amino acids. V dropped 4 bases and J dropped 5; count of bases not matched to a gene: 13.

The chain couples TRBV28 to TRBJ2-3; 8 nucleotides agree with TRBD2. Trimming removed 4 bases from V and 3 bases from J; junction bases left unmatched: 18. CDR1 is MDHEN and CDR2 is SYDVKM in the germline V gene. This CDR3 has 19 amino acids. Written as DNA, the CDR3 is TGTGCCAGCAGTTCCCGCGGGGGTGGCGGGGGGTTGGGGACAGATACGCAGTATTTT. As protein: CASSSRGGGGGLGTDTQYF.

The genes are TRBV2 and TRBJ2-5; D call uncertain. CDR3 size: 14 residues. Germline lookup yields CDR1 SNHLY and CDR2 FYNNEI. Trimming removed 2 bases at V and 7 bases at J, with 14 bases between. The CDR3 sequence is CASSEWYAPGTQYF. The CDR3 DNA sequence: TGTGCCAGCAGTGAATGGTACGCTCCGGGGACCCAGTACTTC.

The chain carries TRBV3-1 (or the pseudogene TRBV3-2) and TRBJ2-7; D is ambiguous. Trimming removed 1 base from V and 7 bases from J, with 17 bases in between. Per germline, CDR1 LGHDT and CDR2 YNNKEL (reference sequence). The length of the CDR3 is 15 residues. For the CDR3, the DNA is TGTGCCAGCAGCCAAGGTGGCAGGCCCTCGGAGGAGCAGTACGTC. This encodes CASSQGGRPSEEQYV.

The CDR3 protein is CASSRDIQETQYF. The DNA for the CDR3 is TGTGCCAGCAGCCGGGACATTCAAGAGACCCAGTACTTC. The chain has TRBV7-2 and TRBJ2-5; TRBD1 is a possible D gene (6 bases). CDR1 SGHTA and CDR2 FQGNSA come from the germline V gene. V gave up 5 bases and J gave up 2 bases, with 9 bases separating them. The CDR3 loop spans 13 amino acids.

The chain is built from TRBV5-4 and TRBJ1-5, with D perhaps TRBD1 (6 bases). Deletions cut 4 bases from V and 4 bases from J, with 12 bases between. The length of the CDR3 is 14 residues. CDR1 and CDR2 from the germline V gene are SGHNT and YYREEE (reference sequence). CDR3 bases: TGTGCCAGCAGCCCGGGGGGGCTGAATCAGCCCCAGCATTTT. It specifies CASSPGGLNQPQHF. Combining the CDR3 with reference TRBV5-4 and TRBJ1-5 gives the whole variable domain ETGVTQSPTHLIKTRGQQVTLRCSSQSGHNTVSWYQQALGQGPQFIFQYYREEENGRGNFPPRFSGLQFPNYSSELNVNALELDDSALYLCASSPGGLNQPQHFGDGTRLSIL.

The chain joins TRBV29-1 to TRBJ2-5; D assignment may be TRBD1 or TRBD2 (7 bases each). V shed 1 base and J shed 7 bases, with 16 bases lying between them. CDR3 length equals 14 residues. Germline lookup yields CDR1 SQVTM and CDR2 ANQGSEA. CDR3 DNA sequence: TGCAGCGTTGAAGGACCAGGGGGAGGGGGGACCCAGTACTTC. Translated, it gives CSVEGPGGGGTQYF.